Presented here are 27 T cell receptor beta chains from one specimen sequenced in a study of T cells in Graves' hyperthyroidism and ophthalmopathy. Amplification of TCR beta CDR3 regions used RNA as the template. With the HTBI primer set, the TCR CDR3 went through a first round of RT-PCR. One entry per CDR3 protein results from TCRdb running MiXCR on the multiplex PCR reads. The table lists 400,000 to 600,000 distinct CDR3 sequences, less than 25% of them singletons. The sequenced material came from blood. The source is a man aged 18 to 29 with Graves' hyperthyroidism.

This clonotype was detected many times. The chain has TRBV28 and TRBJ1-5; 8 nucleotides line up with TRBD1. Germline CDR1 reads MDHEN; CDR2 reads SYDVKM. V lost 6 bases to trimming and J lost 6 bases; unmatched junction nucleotides: 7. The CDR3 covers 14 residues. CDR3 amino acids: CASSSDRGGQPQHF. The CDR3 nucleotides read TGTGCCAGCAGCTCCGACAGGGGTGGTCAGCCCCAGCATTTT. Filled out from reference TRBV28 and TRBJ1-5, the complete variable domain reads DVKVTQSSRYLVKRTGEKVFLECVQDMDHENMFWYRQDPGLGLRLIYFSYDVKMKEKGDIPEGYSVSREKKERFSLILESASTNQTSMYLCASSSDRGGQPQHFGDGTRLSIL.

This clonotype was recorded at least ten times. The chain couples TRBV12-3 or TRBV12-4 to TRBJ1-5; possible D gene TRBD1, 6 bases. The CDR3 length is 14 residues. With 6 bases removed from V and 7 bases from J, the gap between germline ends came to 16 bases. The chain's CDR3 is CASSLGQLRQPQHF. The CDR3 nucleotides are TGTGCCAGCAGCCTTGGACAGCTTCGACAGCCCCAGCATTTT.

This chain uses TRBV7-2 with TRBJ2-7; D is perhaps TRBD1 (6 bases). V was pared by 0 bases and J by 3 bases, with 12 bases between. This CDR3 spans 15 amino acids. CDR1 is SGHTA and CDR2 is FQGNSA in the germline V gene. The CDR3 bases are TGTGCCAGCAGCTTAGCGTTGGGGGCAAGCTACGAGCAGTACTTC. Its translation: CASSLALGASYEQYF.

This clonotype came up a few times. The rearrangement links TRBV5-1 to TRBJ2-7; perhaps TRBD1 as D (5 bases). Germline lookup yields CDR1 SGHRS and CDR2 YFSETQ. The CDR3 spans 14 residues. Trimming took off 2 bases at V and 2 bases at J, with 11 bases between the two ends. DNA for the CDR3: TGCGCCAGCAGCTTTCGGACACGTACCTACGAGCAGTACTTC. Amino acid sequence: CASSFRTRTYEQYF.

There are many counts of this clonotype. The gene calls are TRBV12-3 or TRBV12-4 and TRBJ2-7; D gene uncertain. The CDR3 is made up of 15 amino acids. Trimming pared 3 bases from V and 0 bases from J, leaving 12 bases between. CDR3 sequence: CASSFYSLSSYEQYF. The CDR3 region has the DNA TGTGCCAGCAGTTTTTATAGTTTAAGCTCCTACGAGCAGTACTTC.

The sample holds a few counts of this clonotype. The chain employs TRBV7-2 and TRBJ2-7; D ambiguous. Germline V CDR1 and CDR2: SGHTA, FQGNSA. Trimming stripped 5 bases from V and 1 base from J, with 12 bases between. There are 14 residues in the CDR3. The CDR3 DNA follows: TGTGCCAGCAGCCCCCACTTCTCTTCCTACGAGCAGTACTTC. Its protein is CASSPHFSSYEQYF.

This clonotype occurred many times. V is TRBV12-3 or TRBV12-4 and J is TRBJ2-5; possibly TRBD2 for D (7 bases). This CDR3 has 14 residues. The V end was cut by 3 bases, the J end by 6 bases, with 14 bases between. CDR3 nucleotides: TGTGCCAGCAGTTTGGGTGGGGGGGCGAAGACCCAGTACTTC. This gives the protein CASSLGGGAKTQYF.

This clonotype was seen repeatedly, ten times or more. The chain employs TRBV11-2 and TRBJ1-2; D not resolved. V shed 1 base and J shed 6 bases, with 12 bases lying between them. Germline V gene data show CDR1 as SGHAT and CDR2 as FQNNGV. This CDR3 is 14 amino acids long. CDR3 loop: CASSLGTDQDGYTF. CDR3 in DNA: TGTGCCAGCAGCTTAGGCACCGACCAGGATGGCTACACCTTC. Complete variable domain (other parts from reference TRBV11-2 and TRBJ1-2): EAGVAQSPRYKIIEKRQSVAFWCNPISGHATLYWYQQILGQGPKLLIQFQNNGVVDDSQLPKDRFSAERLKGVDSTLKIQPAKLEDSAVYLCASSLGTDQDGYTFGSGTRLTVV.

The chain joins TRBV5-1 to TRBJ1-1; 7 bases are a match to TRBD1. V was clipped by 0 bases and J by 10 bases; unmatched bases: 12. Germline lookup yields CDR1 SGHRS and CDR2 YFSETQ. The CDR3 covers 15 residues. The CDR3 loop reads CASSLGGTAKGGAFF. CDR3 nucleotide sequence: TGCGCCAGCAGCTTGGGAGGGACAGCGAAAGGAGGAGCTTTCTTT.

This clonotype was found many times. The V and J genes are TRBV6-1 and TRBJ1-5; perhaps TRBD1 as D (5 bases). This CDR3 comprises 15 residues. Trimming shortened V by 6 bases and J by 0 bases, and 12 bases separated the two germline ends. Germline lookup yields CDR1 MNHNS and CDR2 SASEGT. The CDR3: CASSLGPNSNQPQHF. The CDR3 nucleotides are TGTGCCAGCAGCCTGGGACCTAATAGCAATCAGCCCCAGCATTTT.

At least ten counts were recorded for this clonotype. The genes are TRBV20-1 and TRBJ2-7, with TRBD2 identical over 10 bases. V gave up 3 bases and J gave up 3 bases; unmatched junction bases: 5. This CDR3 has 14 amino acids. Germline CDR1 and CDR2: DFQATT and SNEGSKA (reference sequence). The chain's CDR3 is CSARSTSGVYEQYF. CDR3 bases: TGCAGTGCTAGGTCCACTAGCGGGGTCTACGAGCAGTACTTC.

J is TRBJ2-7 and V is TRBV11-2, with TRBD1 matching 11 bases. The CDR3 is made up of 17 amino acids. With V trimmed by 4 bases and J by 4 bases, 12 bases remained unmatched. The germline V gene has CDR1 SGHAT and CDR2 FQNNGV. The CDR3 coding sequence is TGTGCCAGCAGCTGGTTAGGGTCTGGACAGGGGGCATACGAGCAGTACGTC. This encodes CASSWLGSGQGAYEQYV.

The sample holds many counts of this clonotype. The junction differs from germline at one of its ends, possibly a read error. J is TRBJ1-2 and V is TRBV24-1; tentative D call: TRBD1 (5 bases). The CDR3 spans 15 residues. Germline loops: CDR1 KGHDR, CDR2 SFDVKD. The CDR3 protein is CTTSDSSTDGLGYTF. The CDR3 DNA follows: TGTACCACCAGTGATTCATCGACAGATGGTTTGGGCTACACCTTC.

This clonotype was detected many times. The rearrangement uses TRBV6-5 and TRBJ1-5, with TRBD1 identical over 8 bases. Trimming removed 6 bases from V and 1 base from J; junction bases left unmatched: 5. Germline V gene data show CDR1 as MNHEY and CDR2 as SVGAGI. There are 15 residues in the CDR3. In DNA form, the CDR3 reads TGTGCCAGCAGCTACAGGGGGGGCAGCAATCAGCCCCAGCATTTT. Its protein is CASSYRGGSNQPQHF.

V and J are TRBV28 and TRBJ1-1; possible D gene TRBD1, 6 bases. Trimming took off 0 bases at V and 0 bases at J, with 29 bases between the two ends. CDR1 is MDHEN, CDR2 SYDVKM, per germline. The CDR3 length is 22 residues. The CDR3 DNA reads TGTGCCAGCAGTTTATGGTTTTTGGGCGCGTTTTTGACGGGGGACATGAACACTGAAGCTTTCTTT. This translates into CASSLWFLGAFLTGDMNTEAFF.

This clonotype has a count of ten or more. The chain joins TRBV12-3 or TRBV12-4 to TRBJ2-2; D is unclear. Trimming stripped 2 bases from V and 6 bases from J, with 7 bases between. This CDR3 is built from 13 residues. Here the CDR3 reads CASSLTEPGELFF. DNA of the CDR3: TGTGCCAGCAGTTTAACCGAGCCCGGGGAGCTGTTTTTT.

In this sample, this clonotype turned up many times. This rearrangement joins TRBV24-1 to TRBJ2-2, with a possible D match to TRBD1 (5 bases). The CDR3 totals 14 residues. V gave up 7 bases and J gave up 2 bases, with 10 bases separating them. In germline, CDR1 is KGHDR, CDR2 SFDVKD. The CDR3: CATSLTANTGELFF. DNA for the CDR3: TGTGCCACCAGCCTGACAGCCAACACCGGGGAGCTGTTTTTT.

This clonotype was seen a handful of times. CDR3 loop: CASSPWGAGSTDIQYF. The CDR3 DNA is TGTGCCAGCAGCCCTTGGGGGGCAGGGAGTACGGACATTCAGTACTTC. The V and J genes are TRBV6-1 and TRBJ2-4, with D perhaps being TRBD1 or TRBD2 (6 bases each). Germline loops: CDR1 MNHNS, CDR2 SASEGT. The CDR3 length is 16 residues. The germline V and J ends were trimmed by 6 bases and 8 bases, with 23 bases remaining between them.

This clonotype was detected ten times or more. This chain connects TRBV29-1 to TRBJ1-5; unclear D gene. V was trimmed by 8 bases and J by 7 bases, leaving 3 bases between them. The CDR3 sequence is 8 residues long. Germline V gene data show CDR1 as SQVTM and CDR2 as ANQGSEA. The chain's CDR3 is CSPQPQHF. The CDR3 nucleotides are TGCAGCCCCCAGCCCCAGCATTTT.

This clonotype was counted at least ten times. The rearrangement links TRBV12-3 or TRBV12-4 to TRBJ1-2; weak D call: TRBD1 (5 bases). V was shortened by 5 bases and J by 4 bases, with 17 bases between the two germline ends. The CDR3 extends over 15 amino acids. The DNA for the CDR3 is TGTGCCAGCAGTCTCACGGGACTAGGCTCCTATGGCTACACCTTC. This translates into CASSLTGLGSYGYTF.

This clonotype was detected many times. The V and J genes are TRBV2 and TRBJ1-2; D unclear. Germline assignment: CDR1 SNHLY and CDR2 FYNNEI. V shed 5 bases and J shed 8 bases, with 12 bases lying between them. The CDR3 is 12 residues long. CDR3 nucleotide sequence: TGTGCCAGCAGTCTTTCTAGGGTCGGCTACACCTTC. Its protein is CASSLSRVGYTF.

V gene TRBV6-1 combines with J gene TRBJ1-5, with TRBD1 identical over 7 bases. The CDR3 contains 16 residues. Germline CDR1 MNHNS, CDR2 SASEGT. V lost 4 bases, J lost 2 bases, and 8 bases stayed unmatched. CDR3 DNA sequence: TGTGCCAGCAGTGTAAGGGGGCTCGGCGGCAATCAGCCCCAGCATTTT. It specifies CASSVRGLGGNQPQHF.

This clonotype came up many times. The J gene is TRBJ1-1, the V gene TRBV20-1; the match to TRBD1 covers 7 bases. The CDR3 has 13 amino acids. With 1 base clipped from V and 2 bases from J, the junction kept 1 base outside the gene matches. Germline CDR1 reads DFQATT; CDR2 reads SNEGSKA (reference sequence). CDR3 residues: CSARAGGNTEAFF. The CDR3 nucleotides read TGCAGTGCTAGAGCAGGGGGTAACACTGAAGCTTTCTTT.

This clonotype was found once. This chain connects TRBV5-1 to TRBJ1-2, with TRBD1 matching 7 bases. V was clipped by 4 bases and J by 7 bases; unmatched bases: 4. Per the germline V gene, CDR1 is SGHRS and CDR2 is YFSETQ. The CDR3 is 12 residues long. CDR3 sequence: CASSDRTGGYTF. The CDR3 coding sequence is TGCGCCAGCAGCGACCGGACAGGTGGCTACACCTTC.

This clonotype has at least ten counts. The chain carries TRBV4-1 and TRBJ2-7, with D possibly TRBD1 on 6 matching bases. Per the germline V gene, CDR1 is MGHRA and CDR2 is YSYEKL. Trimming shortened V by 3 bases and J by 1 base, and 7 bases separated the two germline ends. The CDR3 covers 13 residues. The CDR3 DNA reads as TGCGCCAGCAGCCACGACAGGTCCTACGAGCAGTACTTC. Protein: CASSHDRSYEQYF.

The V gene is TRBV12-3 or TRBV12-4, the J gene TRBJ2-7; D possibly corresponds to TRBD1 (7 bases). The V and J ends lost 4 bases and 3 bases respectively, with 22 bases between them. CDR3 length equals 17 residues. CDR3 DNA: TGTGCCAGCAGTTCCCCGGGGGCCGGGACAGTAGACTACGAGCAGTACTTC. This translates into CASSSPGAGTVDYEQYF.

This clonotype was counted at least ten times. Possible read error: a much larger clone is one base away. The rearrangement joins TRBV12-3 or TRBV12-4 to TRBJ1-2; possible D gene TRBD1, 5 bases. This CDR3 comprises 12 residues. The CDR3 region is CAGSQGNYGYTF. For the CDR3, the DNA is TGTGCCGGCAGCCAGGGAAACTATGGCTACACCTTC.